This T cell receptor (beta chain) was captured in a study of CD4 T cells in relation to SARS-CoV-2 and coronaviruses. Sequencing was performed with immunoSEQ multiplex PCR; in TCRdb, only in-frame clones are kept and a portion is missing. The sample lists about 22,000 clones; over 65% were seen once. Unexposed donor CD4+ T cells date from about 2011-2018, before the COVID-19 pandemic. CD4+ T cells were isolated from the cells after around eleven days of culture. Cells permitting, SARS-CoV-2 S/N and four cold-coronavirus spikes were tested on unexposed-donor CD4+ T cells. Germline CDR1 reads SGHRS; CDR2 reads YFSETQ. Trimming shortened V by 0 bases and J by 0 bases, and 7 bases separated the two germline ends. CDR3 length: 15 amino acids. To note about this clone: Its target is not known.

This sequence joins TRBV5-1 and TRBJ2-4; D uncertain. The origin of this receptor is a human donor in good health. The sample comprised CD4+ T cells from PBMCs, cultured in vitro. The CDR3 DNA is TGCGCCAGCAGCTTGGGAGAGTTAGCCAAAAACATTCAGTACTTC. This codes for CASSLGELAKNIQYF.